This TCR beta chain appears in the sequencing data of a study of blood T cell repertoires in COVID-19. This clone was seen a handful of times. Per the original data handling: Counts of nucleated cells, estimated from reference gene primer amplification, were obtained. Sequencing used immunoSEQ multiplex PCR; TCRdb keeps in-frame clones, though not all of them. That table gives V, J and clone size, and the DNA gave D and trimming. The sample has a few hundred thousand clones, roughly 88% seen once. Material for sequencing was peripheral blood. The TCR comes from a woman in her seventies with acute or convalescent COVID-19.

CDR3 nucleotides: TGTGCCTGGTCGGGGGAGGGATCCTCACCCCTCCACTTT. It codes for CAWSGEGSSPLHF. The rearrangement links TRBV30 to TRBJ1-6; D is perhaps TRBD1 (5 bases). CDR1 and CDR2 from the germline V gene are GTSNPN and SVGIG (reference sequence). This CDR3 is 13 amino acids long. Between the trimmed V and J ends, which lost 5 bases and 10 bases, there was a span of 15 bases.